This TCR beta chain was identified during a study of CD8 T cells in Susac syndrome. Study findings and constraints: The study recognized that the number of individuals in its TCR sequencing and HLA analysis was relatively small.

Germline V gene data show CDR1 as MGHRA and CDR2 as YSYEKL. The CDR3 extends over 15 amino acids. V shed 6 bases and J shed 0 bases, with 13 bases lying between them. Treatment-naive patients with stable or active relapsing-remitting disease were the multiple sclerosis controls. TEMRA cells were FACS-enriched, with CD8+ and CD4+ T cells isolated negatively. Reverse transcription of roughly 0.5 to 1 ug RNA used random hexamers. The CDR3 of TCR beta was amplified by immunoSEQ multiplex PCR across 54 Vbeta and 13 Jbeta. Each CDR3 protein gets one entry after TCRdb re-called the immunoSEQ multiplex PCR reads with MiXCR. This table has 150,000 to 180,000 distinct CDR3 sequences, approximately 94% appearing once. As regards this clonotype: The antigen is unknown.

V usage is TRBV4-1 and J usage is TRBJ2-3, with D tentatively TRBD1 (6 bases). Sequencing used CD8+ T cells from PBMCs. This receptor was identified in a human donor with multiple sclerosis. CDR3 protein: CASREGHSSTDTQYF. The CDR3 DNA follows: TGCGCCAGCAGAGAGGGACACTCTAGCACAGATACGCAGTATTTT.